This T cell receptor beta chain was sequenced in a study of beta chain features in type 1 diabetes. General observations from the study: Researchers report that Type 1 diabetes patients had moderately but significantly shorter TCRB CDR3s across all four CD4+ subsets. Across patients, naive, central memory and Treg TCRB repertoires exhibited apparently greater similarity than was observed across healthy donors.

As regards this clone: Its antigen is undetermined.

The CDR3 has 15 amino acids. Trimming stripped 5 bases from V and 6 bases from J, with 20 bases between. Germline values: CDR1 SGHNT, CDR2 YENEEA. It was via CD45RO/CCR7/CD25/CD127/CD95/CD27 that CD4+ naive, central memory, regulatory and stem cell-like memory cells were sorted. The purity of all sorted populations exceeded 98%. Expressed TCRB transcripts were sequenced because the isolated RNA had all been reverse transcribed beforehand. Clones were sequenced by immunoSEQ multiplex PCR, and TCRdb holds only the in-frame ones, with some missing. The sample includes around 160,000 clones, about 63% of them seen just once.

Sequenced: naive CD4+ T cells from blood. The gene calls are TRBV11-3 and TRBJ2-7; perhaps TRBD2 as D (6 bases). This clonotype originated in a man aged 25-45 years with type 1 diabetes. CDR3 sequence (DNA): TGTGCCAGCAGCCCCGAAGGAGGGTTGGGAAGCGAGCAGTACTTC. Its protein product is CASSPEGGLGSEQYF.